Below, 27 T cell receptor beta chains from the same sample are listed, as sequenced in a study of vaccination effects on CD4 cells after COVID-19. Which antigens these TCRs recognize remains unknown. Only in-frame clones appear in the TCRdb table, and some are missing; sequencing was by immunoSEQ multiplex PCR. The sample has 50,000 to 75,000 clones; about 69% are singletons. The culture ran for 10 days, and then CD4+ T cells were isolated. The sequences come from CD4+ T cells from PBMCs cultured without peptide, collected before COVID-19 vaccination. Receptors originate from a human donor who had a prior SARS-CoV-2 infection.

V is TRBV6-6 and J is TRBJ1-1, with no clear D. V was pared by 8 bases and J by 5 bases, with 15 bases between. This CDR3 is 13 amino acids long. Germline CDR1 reads MNHNY; CDR2 reads SVGAGI (reference sequence). CDR3 DNA: TGTGCCAGCTCAAGGGAGATTCGTACTGAAGCTTTCTTT. Its protein is CASSREIRTEAFF.

The chain links TRBV7-2 to TRBJ1-2; tentatively, D is TRBD1 (5 bases). V was pared by 1 base and J by 3 bases, with 15 bases between. This CDR3 has 16 amino acids. Per germline, CDR1 SGHTA and CDR2 FQGNSA. The CDR3 is CASSLVSGLRDYGYTF. The DNA for the CDR3 is TGTGCCAGCAGCTTAGTATCAGGGCTCCGTGACTATGGCTACACCTTC.

This clone has just a few counts. The chain couples TRBV9 to TRBJ2-2; D gene unclear. The germline CDR1 and CDR2 sequences are SGDLS and YYNGEE. V lost 0 bases to trimming and J lost 7 bases, with 4 bases between them. This CDR3 is 12 amino acids long. The CDR3 sequence: CASSVVGGELFF. In DNA, the CDR3 is TGTGCCAGCAGCGTAGTAGGCGGGGAGCTGTTTTTT. Full variable domain (rest looked up from reference TRBV9 and TRBJ2-2): DSGVTQTPKHLITATGQRVTLRCSPRSGDLSVYWYQQSLDQGLQFLIQYYNGEERAKGNILERFSAQQFPDLHSELNLSSLELGDSALYFCASSVVGGELFFGEGSRLTVL.

V and J are TRBV23-1 and TRBJ1-5; tentatively, D is TRBD1 (6 bases). TRBV23-1 is flagged as an ORF with uncertain function. The CDR3 is 15 amino acids. Trimming took 2 bases from V and 4 from J, leaving 12 bases between them. The CDR3 protein is CASSQADRPNQPQHF. The CDR3 DNA follows: TGCGCCAGCAGTCAAGCAGACAGGCCGAATCAGCCCCAGCATTTT.

CDR3 bases: TGTGCCAGCAGCAGACAGTTTACTGGAAACACCATATATTTT. Translating gives CASSRQFTGNTIYF. The V and J genes are TRBV6-5 and TRBJ1-3, with D tentatively TRBD1 (5 bases). Trimming took 6 bases from V and 2 from J, leaving 11 bases between them. This CDR3 region has 14 residues. Germline-derived CDR1 and CDR2 are MNHEY and SVGAGI.

The CDR3 region is CASIGTPAAFYEQYF. The CDR3 DNA reads as TGCGCCAGCATCGGGACCCCGGCAGCTTTCTACGAGCAGTACTTC. This chain uses TRBV10-1 with TRBJ2-7, with D perhaps assigned TRBD1 or TRBD2 (5 bases each). Germline V gene sequence: CDR1 WNHNN, CDR2 SYGVQD (reference sequence). Trimming shortened V by 7 bases and J by 3 bases, and 19 bases separated the two germline ends. The CDR3 is 15 residues long.

This rearrangement joins TRBV24-1 to TRBJ2-5; a possible D gene is TRBD1 (7 bases). The germline V gene encodes CDR1 KGHDR and CDR2 SFDVKD. V was shortened by 4 bases and J by 5 bases, with 16 bases between the two germline ends. This CDR3 contains 15 residues. Here the CDR3 DNA reads TGTGCCACCAGTGAGGGGGGACAGCCGGGGGAGACCCAGTACTTC. It translates to CATSEGGQPGETQYF.

The chain has TRBV5-1 and TRBJ2-1; a weak D match, TRBD2 (6 bases). Germline V CDR1 and CDR2: SGHRS, YFSETQ. The germline V and J ends were trimmed by 4 bases and 0 bases, with 11 bases remaining between them. The CDR3 contains 15 residues. CDR3 nucleotide sequence: TGCGCCAGCAGCACCGGGACTTTCTCCTACAATGAGCAGTTCTTC. This translates into CASSTGTFSYNEQFF.

The chain carries TRBV27 and TRBJ1-1; tentative D call: TRBD1 (5 bases). The length of the CDR3 is 18 residues. From germline, CDR1 is MNHEY and CDR2 SMNVEV (reference sequence). Trimming pared 1 base from V and 4 bases from J, leaving 22 bases between. CDR3 residues: CASSLWRRRGDRGTEAFF. The CDR3 DNA follows: TGTGCCAGCAGTTTATGGCGGAGGCGGGGGGATCGGGGCACTGAAGCTTTCTTT.

The chain joins TRBV2 to TRBJ1-5; a possible D gene is TRBD1 (5 bases). Germline CDR1 reads SNHLY; CDR2 reads FYNNEI. V was trimmed by 5 bases and J by 1 base, leaving 15 bases between them. The CDR3 totals 16 residues. For the CDR3, the DNA is TGTGCCAGCAGTAAGGAGGGGCTCGCGAGCAATCAGCCCCAGCATTTT. This translates into CASSKEGLASNQPQHF.

Turning to this clone: Other DNA sequences from this sample encode an identical CDR3 as well. J is TRBJ2-5 and V is TRBV7-2; the match to TRBD1 covers 9 bases. After removal of 4 bases from V and 5 bases from J, the junction contained 5 bases not matched to a gene. CDR1 is SGHTA, CDR2 FQGNSA, per germline. The CDR3 totals 14 residues. This CDR3 is CASSSNRGRETQYF. The CDR3 bases are TGTGCCAGCAGCTCAAACAGGGGGCGTGAGACCCAGTACTTC.

The chain uses TRBV6-1 and TRBJ2-3; D unclear. This CDR3 contains 15 residues. V lost 0 bases, J lost 4 bases, and 11 bases lay in between. Germline CDR1 is MNHNS and CDR2 is SASEGT. In nucleotides, the CDR3 is TGTGCCAGCAGTGAAGCCTATAGGTTTGCAGATACGCAGTATTTT. Translating gives CASSEAYRFADTQYF.

The chain links TRBV5-5 to TRBJ2-3, with D tentatively TRBD2 (5 bases). The germline V gene encodes CDR1 SGHKS and CDR2 YYEKEE (reference sequence). V shed 1 base and J shed 1 base, with 10 bases lying between them. The CDR3 is 15 amino acids. CDR3 sequence: CASSLLAIGTDTQYF. For the CDR3, the DNA is TGTGCCAGCAGCTTGCTAGCCATAGGCACAGATACGCAGTATTTT.

The rearrangement uses TRBV3-1 (or the pseudogene TRBV3-2) and TRBJ1-1; no definite D call. The germline V gene has CDR1 LGHDT and CDR2 YNNKEL (reference sequence). This CDR3 has 13 residues. Trimming pared 0 bases from V and 5 bases from J, leaving 7 bases between. The chain's CDR3 is CASSQDFETEAFF. The CDR3 DNA reads as TGTGCCAGCAGCCAAGATTTTGAGACTGAAGCTTTCTTT.

The rearrangement uses TRBV7-2 and TRBJ2-1, with TRBD2 matching 11 bases. This CDR3 is 13 amino acids long. The J segment lost 12 bases and the V segment lost 4 bases, leaving 5 bases of the junction unmatched. Germline values: CDR1 SGHTA, CDR2 FQGNSA. The DNA of the CDR3 is TGTGCCAGCAGCTCTACTAGCGGGGGTGGGCAGTTCTTC. This sequence encodes CASSSTSGGGQFF. Full variable domain (remainder filled in from reference TRBV7-2 and TRBJ2-1): GAGVSQSPSNKVTEKGKDVELRCDPISGHTALYWYRQSLGQGLEFLIYFQGNSAPDKSGLPSDRFSAERTGGSVSTLTIQRTQQEDSAVYLCASSSTSGGGQFFGPGTRLTVL.

This clone was observed a handful of times. This chain uses TRBV4-2 with TRBJ1-6; D not resolved. This CDR3 is 15 amino acids long. Germline lookup yields CDR1 LGHNA and CDR2 YNFKEQ. V dropped 3 bases and J dropped 3 bases, with 9 bases sitting between them. The CDR3 loop reads CASSQEVRYNSPLHF. In DNA form, the CDR3 reads TGTGCCAGCAGCCAGGAGGTCCGCTATAATTCACCCCTCCACTTT.

The table lists this clone with a count of one. The V and J genes are TRBV5-4 and TRBJ2-5; TRBD2 might be the D (5 bases). Looked up from germline, CDR1 is SGHNT and CDR2 is YYREEE (reference sequence). With 7 bases removed from V and 2 bases from J, the gap between germline ends came to 12 bases. This CDR3 contains 13 residues. CDR3 DNA: TGTGCCAGCGGGAGTACCGGGCAAGAGACCCAGTACTTC. Amino acid sequence: CASGSTGQETQYF.

This sequence joins TRBV11-3 and TRBJ2-1; TRBD2 matches at 10 bases. The CDR3 sequence is 16 residues long. The J segment lost 3 bases and the V segment lost 5 bases, leaving 7 bases of the junction unmatched. Germline-derived CDR1 and CDR2 are SGHNT and YENEEA. CDR3 sequence reads: CASSLSGGADYNEQFF. CDR3 DNA sequence: TGTGCCAGCAGCCTAAGCGGGGGGGCCGACTACAATGAGCAGTTCTTC. Supplemented by reference TRBV11-3 and TRBJ2-1, the full variable domain reads EAGVVQSPRYKIIEKKQPVAFWCNPISGHNTLYWYLQNLGQGPELLIRYENEEAVDDSQLPKDRFSAERLKGVDSTLKIQPAELGDSAVYLCASSLSGGADYNEQFFGPGTRLTVL.

This chain connects TRBV6-1 to TRBJ2-7; 8 bases agree with TRBD2. The CDR3 consists of 18 residues. V gave up 4 bases and J gave up 4 bases; unmatched junction bases: 18. CDR1 and CDR2 from the germline V gene are MNHNS and SASEGT. The CDR3 DNA follows: TGTGCCAGCAGTGCAGAGCAGCCCGGGGGGGGCTTTTGGTACGAGCAGTACTTC. It is translated as CASSAEQPGGGFWYEQYF.

This clone was found a few times. The chain combines TRBV15 with TRBJ1-5, with 9 bases that match TRBD1. CDR3 length: 17 residues. The germline V gene encodes CDR1 LNHNV and CDR2 YYDKDF (reference sequence). The trim removed 1 base at V and 1 base at J, leaving 5 bases unmatched. The CDR3 nucleotides read TGTGCCACCAGCAGAGTCTCCGGGACAGGGAGCAATCAGCCCCAGCATTTT. Its protein product is CATSRVSGTGSNQPQHF. Based on the CDR3 plus reference TRBV15 and TRBJ1-5, the full variable domain is DAMVIQNPRYQVTQFGKPVTLSCSQTLNHNVMYWYQQKSSQAPKLLFHYYDKDFNNEADTPDNFQSRRPNTSFCFLDIRSPGLGDTAMYLCATSRVSGTGSNQPQHFGDGTRLSIL.

This clone was seen only once. The chain links TRBV27 to TRBJ1-6, with D possibly TRBD1 on 6 matching bases. Between the trimmed V and J ends, which lost 5 bases and 8 bases, there was a span of 19 bases. The germline gives CDR1 MNHEY, CDR2 SMNVEV (reference sequence). The CDR3 totals 16 residues. The CDR3 DNA follows: TGTGCCAGCAGTCTGCACAGGGCAGTGAAGTATTCACCCCTCCACTTT. Its translation is CASSLHRAVKYSPLHF.

A single count supports this clone. The chain is built from TRBV19 and TRBJ2-5; 8 positions match TRBD1. V shed 2 bases, J shed 4 bases, and the junction held 9 bases outside the gene matches. The germline V gene has CDR1 LNHDA and CDR2 SQIVND (reference sequence). The CDR3 extends over 16 amino acids. CDR3 sequence reads: CASSIRVDRVGETQYF. CDR3 in DNA: TGTGCCAGTAGTATAAGGGTGGACAGGGTCGGAGAGACCCAGTACTTC.

CDR3 residues: CASSPNSRGDGETQYF. The CDR3 DNA reads as TGTGCCAGCTCACCGAATTCTAGAGGAGACGGAGAGACCCAGTACTTC. The rearrangement joins TRBV18 to TRBJ2-5; D uncertain. The V end was cut by 3 bases, the J end by 4 bases, with 18 bases between. CDR1 KGHSH and CDR2 LQKENI come from the germline V gene. This CDR3 has 16 residues.

The CDR3: CASSFRQGHLYGYTF. The CDR3 nucleotides read TGCGCCAGCAGCTTTAGACAGGGACACCTGTATGGCTACACCTTC. The chain employs TRBV5-1 and TRBJ1-2; 7 nucleotides agree with TRBD1. J lost 5 bases, V lost 2 bases, and 9 bases had no gene match. Looked up from germline, CDR1 is SGHRS and CDR2 is YFSETQ. The CDR3 extends over 15 amino acids.

This chain links TRBV6-5 with TRBJ1-2; D gene ambiguous. The CDR3 contains 11 residues. Germline CDR1 MNHEY, CDR2 SVGAGI. V was cut by 0 bases and J by 9 bases, with 5 bases left in between. The CDR3 sequence: CASSYSGSYTF. In nucleotides, the CDR3 is TGTGCCAGCAGTTACTCGGGCAGCTACACCTTC.

The rearrangement uses TRBV7-2 and TRBJ1-3; the D is unclear. Germline values: CDR1 SGHTA, CDR2 FQGNSA. This CDR3 comprises 13 residues. Trimming removed 5 bases from V and 3 bases from J, with 8 bases in between. The CDR3: CASSPPGGNTIYF. As DNA, the CDR3 is TGTGCCAGCAGCCCCCCGGGTGGAAACACCATATATTTT.

J is TRBJ2-7 and V is TRBV5-4; 12 positions match TRBD2. CDR1 is SGHNT, CDR2 YYREEE, per germline (reference sequence). V lost 4 bases and J lost 0; bases outside the gene matches: 5. There are 16 residues in the CDR3. The CDR3 spells CASSAGLAGTSYEQYF. The CDR3 DNA sequence: TGTGCCAGCAGCGCAGGACTAGCGGGGACCTCCTACGAGCAGTACTTC.